These 12 T cell receptor beta chains were all obtained from the same sample, sequenced in a study of T cell responses to AZD1222 COVID-19 vaccine. Only in-frame clones appear in the TCRdb table, and some are missing; sequencing was by immunoSEQ multiplex PCR. The top ten hold 3% to 4% of the sample, which has 150,000 or so clones, approximately 88% seen once. This material consisted of peripheral blood, taken on day 0 of MenACWY control vaccination. The receptors were gathered from an adult in good health.

The J gene is TRBJ2-1, the V gene TRBV27; 10 nucleotides line up with TRBD2. The CDR3 contains 15 residues. The trim removed 6 bases at V and 2 bases at J, leaving 4 bases unmatched. Germline CDR1 MNHEY, CDR2 SMNVEV (reference sequence). DNA of the CDR3: TGTGCCAGCAGCACCCTAGCGGGGGCCTACAATGAGCAGTTCTTC. Protein sequence: CASSTLAGAYNEQFF.

The chain employs TRBV7-2 and TRBJ1-1; 10 bases fit TRBD1. V lost 6 bases and J lost 8; bases outside the gene matches: 6. Germline V gene data show CDR1 as SGHTA and CDR2 as FQGNSA. The CDR3 runs to 13 residues. The CDR3 reads CASRLGQGDEAFF. The CDR3 DNA follows: TGTGCCAGCAGACTTGGACAGGGGGACGAAGCTTTCTTT.

The J gene is TRBJ2-5, the V gene TRBV4-1; TRBD1 is a possible D gene (5 bases). Trimming took 1 base from V and 5 from J, leaving 11 bases between them. CDR3 length: 14 amino acids. The V gene's germline CDR1 is MGHRA and CDR2 YSYEKL. The CDR3 sequence is CASSQVRGKETQYF. The CDR3 coding sequence is TGCGCCAGCAGCCAAGTAAGGGGTAAGGAGACCCAGTACTTC.

This chain uses TRBV15 with TRBJ1-5; 7 nucleotides agree with TRBD1. The V gene end was trimmed by 3 bases and the J gene end by 9 bases; junction bases not matched to a gene: 5. This CDR3 spans 13 amino acids. CDR1 LNHNV and CDR2 YYDKDF come from the germline V gene (reference sequence). In DNA form, the CDR3 reads TGTGCCACCAGCAGTCCAGGGGGGGGGCCCCAGCATTTT. It codes for CATSSPGGGPQHF.

The CDR3 DNA reads TGCGCCAGCAGCTTGTGGACAGGGGACGGCTACACCTTC. Amino acid sequence: CASSLWTGDGYTF. The rearrangement uses TRBV4-1 and TRBJ1-2; 9 bases match TRBD1. V lost 5 bases and J lost 8; bases outside the gene matches: 6. Germline CDR1 is MGHRA and CDR2 is YSYEKL. The CDR3 runs 13 residues.

V gene TRBV6-4 combines with J gene TRBJ2-3; tentatively, D is TRBD1 (6 bases). Per the germline V gene, CDR1 is MRHNA and CDR2 is SNTAGT. This CDR3 has 14 amino acids. Trimming took 6 bases from V and 2 from J, leaving 12 bases between them. CDR3 amino acids: CASRKGENTDTQYF. CDR3 nucleotides: TGTGCCAGCAGGAAGGGGGAGAACACAGATACGCAGTATTTT.

Concerning this clone: The CDR3 does not end in the conserved phenylalanine or tryptophan, so this is likely a read error. No DNA is shown, since the ends of the CDR3 on it are uncertain; the CDR3 is the one TCRdb lists. This chain connects TRBV27 to TRBJ2-7; TRBD2 is the table's D call, not checked against the DNA. CDR1 and CDR2 from the germline V gene are MNHEY and SMNVEV (reference sequence). The CDR3 totals 9 residues, both ends included. CDR3 in amino acids: CAVRGGRAG.

The chain carries TRBV6-2 or TRBV6-3 and TRBJ1-5; TRBD1 is a possible D gene (5 bases). Per the germline V gene, CDR1 is MNHEY and CDR2 is SVGEGT. Trimming stripped 4 bases from V and 3 bases from J, with 19 bases between. This CDR3 comprises 17 residues. The CDR3 nucleotides read TGTGCCAGCAGTTCCCTGGGAGGGGCGTATAACAATCAGCCCCAGCATTTT. Its protein product is CASSSLGGAYNNQPQHF.

V usage is TRBV14 and J usage is TRBJ1-1; TRBD1 might be the D (6 bases). This CDR3 contains 15 residues. The ends were cut back, 4 bases at V and 4 bases at J, with 16 bases in the middle. Germline values: CDR1 SGHDN, CDR2 FVKESK. As DNA, the CDR3 is TGTGCCAGCAGCCCAGCGACAGGTCTGGCCACTGAAGCTTTCTTT. Its protein product is CASSPATGLATEAFF. The variable domain in full, with the rest retrieved from reference TRBV14 and TRBJ1-1, is EAGVTQFPSHSVIEKGQTVTLRCDPISGHDNLYWYRRVMGKEIKFLLHFVKESKQDESGMPNNRFLAERTGGTYSTLKVQPAELEDSGVYFCASSPATGLATEAFFGQGTRLTVV.

J is TRBJ2-7 and V is TRBV12-3 or TRBV12-4; the D gene could be TRBD1 or TRBD2 (6 bases each). Between the trimmed V and J ends, which lost 8 bases and 5 bases, there was a span of 16 bases. There are 13 residues in the CDR3. The CDR3 sequence: CASQPYGGNEQYF. The CDR3 DNA reads TGTGCCAGCCAACCCTACGGGGGCAACGAGCAGTACTTC.

In its sample, this clone was seen once. This chain links TRBV27 with TRBJ1-5; D perhaps matches TRBD1 (6 bases). The CDR3 covers 14 residues. The V end was cut by 3 bases, the J end by 7 bases, with 13 bases between. The germline V gene has CDR1 MNHEY and CDR2 SMNVEV (reference sequence). The CDR3 DNA reads as TGTGCCAGCAGTTTCCTGGGGGCATGGCAGCCCCAGCATTTT. It specifies CASSFLGAWQPQHF.

The chain carries TRBV19 and TRBJ1-5; 7 bases fit TRBD1. This CDR3 is built from 17 residues. The germline gives CDR1 LNHDA, CDR2 SQIVND (reference sequence). The V segment lost 5 bases and the J segment 6 bases; nucleotides outside the gene matches: 16. CDR3 region: CASSYRGKNSPSQPQHF. CDR3 bases: TGTGCCAGTAGTTACAGGGGCAAAAACTCCCCTAGTCAGCCCCAGCATTTT.